The sequence of this T cell receptor (beta chain) was determined in a study of CD8 T cells in Susac syndrome. About the study: At the time their blood was drawn, patients with Susac syndrome were either therapy-naive, on corticosteroids (with some of them also receiving intravenous immunoglobulin), or on intravenous immunoglobulin alone. Study outcomes and limitations: Clonal expansion was not observed in the Susac syndrome CD4+ T cell repertoires.

V was clipped by 8 bases and J by 0 bases, with 13 bases between them. CDR3 length: 15 residues. CDR1 and CDR2 (germline): LNHDA, SQIVND (reference sequence). After extraction with the RNeasy kit, about 0.45 to 1 ug of the RNA was reverse transcribed using random hexamers. Amplification of TCR beta CDR3 by immunoSEQ multiplex PCR spanned 54 Vbeta and 13 Jbeta. TCRdb re-called the immunoSEQ multiplex PCR reads with MiXCR, one entry per CDR3 protein. The repertoire holds over 100,000 distinct CDR3 sequences, 95% to 96% seen once, with about 0.14% in the top ten. Turning to this clonotype: The antigen is undetermined.

In blood CD8+ and CD4+ T cells, TCR beta underwent sequencing. The TCR sequence derives from a human donor with Susac syndrome. The V gene is TRBV19, the J gene TRBJ2-2; tentative D call: TRBD2 (6 bases). Sequencing input: CD4+ T cells from PBMCs. The CDR3 DNA sequence: TGTGCCAGTTCTTCTAGCGCCGCGAACACCGGGGAGCTGTTTTTT. Translated: CASSSSAANTGELFF.